This paragraph reports one T cell receptor beta chain. Its antigen remains unknown. This specimen belongs to a study of CD8 T cells in ankylosing spondylitis. Overall study findings and caveats: Ankylosing spondylitis blood appeared to be characterized by a TCR beta motif of several highly homologous variants. A CD8+ phenotype characterized the disease-linked clones, which were relatively rare in peripheral blood. Matched ankylosing spondylitis synovial fluid reportedly showed significant enrichment of disease-linked clones.

The CDR3 consists of 13 residues. CDR1 is SGHRS and CDR2 is YFSETQ in the germline V gene. The germline V and J ends were trimmed by 2 bases and 5 bases, with 7 bases remaining between them. Construction of TCR beta libraries was performed using quantitative 5'-RACE with molecular barcodes. One entry per CDR3 protein results from TCRdb running MiXCR on the 5' RACE reads. The table has about 88,000 distinct CDR3 sequences, 27% seen once. V usage is TRBV5-1 and J usage is TRBJ2-2, with a possible D match to TRBD1 (6 bases). Specimen: blood, either unsorted or a sorted T cell fraction (not recorded which). This sequence originates from a male donor with ankylosing spondylitis or in good health (not recorded which). The CDR3 loop is CASSLQGTGELFF. The CDR3 DNA follows: TGCGCCAGCAGCTTACAGGGAACCGGGGAGCTGTTTTTT.